The 14 T cell receptor beta chains listed next were all sequenced from one sample in a study of blood T cell repertoires in COVID-19. The method was immunoSEQ multiplex PCR; TCRdb's version includes in-frame clones alone and lacks a portion of them. The sample consists of 95,000 to 150,000 clones, more than 70% of them appearing once. Source material: peripheral blood. Every receptor here comes from an elderly woman with acute or convalescent COVID-19.

The gene calls are TRBV5-8 and TRBJ2-7; weak D call: TRBD1 (6 bases). The CDR3 consists of 12 residues. The V gene lost 4 bases and the J gene lost 9 bases, with 14 bases spanning the gap. CDR1 SGHTS and CDR2 YDEGEE come from the germline V gene. CDR3 in amino acids: CASSPWTAGQYF. The DNA of the CDR3 is TGTGCCAGCAGCCCATGGACAGCTGGGCAGTACTTC.

This clone turned up a few times. The genes are TRBV6-5 and TRBJ1-2; D ambiguous. The germline CDR1 and CDR2 sequences are MNHEY and SVGAGI. The CDR3 is made up of 12 amino acids. V gave up 6 bases and J gave up 3 bases, with 8 bases separating them. The CDR3 loop is CASRYEDYGYTF. CDR3 in DNA: TGTGCCAGCAGATATGAGGACTATGGCTACACCTTC.

For the CDR3, the DNA is TGTGCCAGCTCAGCCTCGACAGGGGCGGGCCAGCCCCAGCATTTT. This sequence encodes CASSASTGAGQPQHF. The J gene is TRBJ1-5, the V gene TRBV18, with TRBD1 matching 8 bases. The J segment lost 7 bases and the V segment lost 5 bases, leaving 10 bases of the junction unmatched. The CDR3 runs 15 residues. Germline values: CDR1 KGHSH, CDR2 LQKENI.

This sequence joins TRBV19 and TRBJ2-7; a possible D gene is TRBD1 (6 bases). This CDR3 has 13 residues. The germline gives CDR1 LNHDA, CDR2 SQIVND (reference sequence). Trimming took 9 bases from V and 1 from J, leaving 13 bases between them. CDR3 residues: CASRGQGSYEQYF. The CDR3 DNA reads as TGTGCCAGCCGAGGGCAGGGGTCCTACGAGCAGTACTTC. The entire variable domain, with the rest obtained from reference TRBV19 and TRBJ2-7, is as follows: DGGITQSPKYLFRKEGQNVTLSCEQNLNHDAMYWYRQDPGQGLRLIYYSQIVNDFQKGDIAEGYSVSREKKESFPLTVTSAQKNPTAFYLCASRGQGSYEQYFGPGTRLTVT.

This clone was counted a single time. The rearrangement uses TRBV6-2 or TRBV6-3 and TRBJ1-6, with TRBD1 matching over 9 bases. Trimming cost V 2 bases and J 10 bases; bases outside gene matches: 9. Germline assignment: CDR1 MNHEY and CDR2 SVGEGT. This CDR3 has 16 amino acids. CDR3: CASSYATDRGWSPLHF. As DNA, the CDR3 is TGTGCCAGCAGTTACGCGACGGACAGGGGTTGGTCACCCCTCCACTTT.

This chain connects TRBV9 to TRBJ2-3; the match to TRBD2 covers 8 bases. The CDR3 covers 15 residues. V lost 3 bases and J lost 5; bases outside the gene matches: 8. The V gene's germline CDR1 is SGDLS and CDR2 YYNGEE. The CDR3 bases are TGTGCCAGCAGCGAATCGGGACTAGTGGAAGATACGCAGTATTTT. This translates into CASSESGLVEDTQYF.

The rearrangement links TRBV28 to TRBJ2-3, with a tentative D call TRBD2 (6 bases). V was trimmed by 8 bases and J by 2 bases, leaving 11 bases between them. CDR1 is MDHEN and CDR2 is SYDVKM in the germline V gene. This CDR3 has 13 amino acids. The CDR3, as DNA: TGTGCCAGCCGCTGGGACTTCACAGATACGCAGTATTTT. This codes for CASRWDFTDTQYF.

CDR3 coding DNA: TGTGCCACCAGCAGAGAAGGGACAGGGCTATCTGAAGCTTTCTTT. Its translation is CATSREGTGLSEAFF. The V call is TRBV15, the J call TRBJ1-1, with 9 positions matching TRBD1. Germline values: CDR1 LNHNV, CDR2 YYDKDF (reference sequence). This CDR3 comprises 15 residues. Trimming cost V 0 bases and J 6 bases; bases outside gene matches: 5. The entire variable domain, with the rest obtained from reference TRBV15 and TRBJ1-1, is as follows: DAMVIQNPRYQVTQFGKPVTLSCSQTLNHNVMYWYQQKSSQAPKLLFHYYDKDFNNEADTPDNFQSRRPNTSFCFLDIRSPGLGDTAMYLCATSREGTGLSEAFFGQGTRLTVV.

The CDR3 DNA is TGTGCCAGCAGTTACGGGGGCGGACTTAACACCGGGGAGCTGTTTTTT. Residues: CASSYGGGLNTGELFF. The chain joins TRBV6-5 to TRBJ2-2, with D possibly TRBD1 on 6 matching bases. Germline CDR1 is MNHEY and CDR2 is SVGAGI. There are 16 residues in the CDR3. V was clipped by 2 bases and J by 2 bases, with 12 bases between them.

The genes are TRBV28 and TRBJ2-7, with TRBD2 as a possible D gene (7 bases). CDR3 length equals 14 residues. Germline CDR1 is MDHEN and CDR2 is SYDVKM. Trimming removed 7 bases at V and 6 bases at J, with 19 bases between. The chain's CDR3 is CASTLGGGFSEQYF. The DNA of the CDR3 is TGTGCCAGCACCCTAGGGGGAGGGTTCAGCGAGCAGTACTTC.

The chain carries TRBV7-2 and TRBJ1-4; tentative D call: TRBD1 (5 bases). Trimming removed 5 bases from V and 8 bases from J, with 15 bases in between. CDR3 size: 14 residues. CDR1 is SGHTA, CDR2 FQGNSA, per germline. CDR3 protein: CASSLSGVGEKLFF. In DNA, the CDR3 is TGTGCCAGCAGCCTCTCGGGGGTTGGAGAAAAACTGTTTTTT. The full variable domain, completed using reference TRBV7-2 and TRBJ1-4, is GAGVSQSPSNKVTEKGKDVELRCDPISGHTALYWYRQSLGQGLEFLIYFQGNSAPDKSGLPSDRFSAERTGGSVSTLTIQRTQQEDSAVYLCASSLSGVGEKLFFGSGTQLSVL.

This chain joins TRBV28 and TRBJ1-2; D is ambiguous. The CDR3 has 16 residues. With 10 bases removed from V and 2 bases from J, the gap between germline ends came to 23 bases. Looked up from germline, CDR1 is MDHEN and CDR2 is SYDVKM. CDR3 DNA: TGTGCCACCACTAAGGTCGGACTTCGAGCAAACTATGGCTACACCTTC. Encoded protein: CATTKVGLRANYGYTF.

J is TRBJ2-5 and V is TRBV19, with a possible D match to TRBD2 (7 bases). V gave up 6 bases and J gave up 5 bases, with 19 bases separating them. This CDR3 contains 15 residues. Germline V gene lookup returns CDR1 LNHDA and CDR2 SQIVND (reference sequence). CDR3 bases: TGTGCCAGTAGCAGTCCCCCGGGGGGCCTCGAGACCCAGTACTTC. Amino acid sequence: CASSSPPGGLETQYF.

The rearrangement uses TRBV19 and TRBJ2-3; 14 bases agree with TRBD2. The CDR3 runs 16 residues. Trimming cost V 4 bases and J 3 bases; bases outside gene matches: 3. Germline CDR1 is LNHDA and CDR2 is SQIVND (reference sequence). The CDR3 coding sequence is TGTGCCAGTAGTACCGGGACTAGCGGGAGAACAGATACGCAGTATTTT. It specifies CASSTGTSGRTDTQYF.